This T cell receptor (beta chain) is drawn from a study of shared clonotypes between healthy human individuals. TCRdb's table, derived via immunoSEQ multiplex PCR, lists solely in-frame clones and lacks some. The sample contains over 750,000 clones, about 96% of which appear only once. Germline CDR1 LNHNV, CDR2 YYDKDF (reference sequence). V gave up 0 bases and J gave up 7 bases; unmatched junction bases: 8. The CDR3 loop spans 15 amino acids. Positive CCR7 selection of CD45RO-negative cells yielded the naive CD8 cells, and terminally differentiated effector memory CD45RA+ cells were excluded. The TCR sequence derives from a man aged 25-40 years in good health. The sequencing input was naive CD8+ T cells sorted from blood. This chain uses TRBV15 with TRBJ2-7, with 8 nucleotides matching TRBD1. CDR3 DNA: TGTGCCACCAGCAGAGATAGAGGACAGGGTAGAGAGCAGTACTTC. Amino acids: CATSRDRGQGREQYF.